This T cell receptor beta chain was recovered during a study of blood T cells in healthy people across ages. This clonotype was detected a few times. The second PCR ran roughly 6 to 11 cycles with a sample-barcoded 5' primer and J-beta primers. TCRdb fed the 5' RACE reads into MiXCR, producing one record per CDR3 protein. The table shows about 1 million distinct CDR3 sequences, with more than 40% occurring only once. This clonotype originated in an older woman in good health. Sequenced: blood.

The CDR3 coding sequence is TGTGCCAGCAGCTCAACCTTAGCGGGGGGGACCTACGAGCAGTACTTC. Amino acids: CASSSTLAGGTYEQYF. This chain uses TRBV7-2 with TRBJ2-7; TRBD2 matches 11 bases. From germline, CDR1 is SGHTA and CDR2 FQGNSA. The CDR3 length is 16 residues. V gave up 4 bases and J gave up 2 bases; unmatched junction bases: 7.